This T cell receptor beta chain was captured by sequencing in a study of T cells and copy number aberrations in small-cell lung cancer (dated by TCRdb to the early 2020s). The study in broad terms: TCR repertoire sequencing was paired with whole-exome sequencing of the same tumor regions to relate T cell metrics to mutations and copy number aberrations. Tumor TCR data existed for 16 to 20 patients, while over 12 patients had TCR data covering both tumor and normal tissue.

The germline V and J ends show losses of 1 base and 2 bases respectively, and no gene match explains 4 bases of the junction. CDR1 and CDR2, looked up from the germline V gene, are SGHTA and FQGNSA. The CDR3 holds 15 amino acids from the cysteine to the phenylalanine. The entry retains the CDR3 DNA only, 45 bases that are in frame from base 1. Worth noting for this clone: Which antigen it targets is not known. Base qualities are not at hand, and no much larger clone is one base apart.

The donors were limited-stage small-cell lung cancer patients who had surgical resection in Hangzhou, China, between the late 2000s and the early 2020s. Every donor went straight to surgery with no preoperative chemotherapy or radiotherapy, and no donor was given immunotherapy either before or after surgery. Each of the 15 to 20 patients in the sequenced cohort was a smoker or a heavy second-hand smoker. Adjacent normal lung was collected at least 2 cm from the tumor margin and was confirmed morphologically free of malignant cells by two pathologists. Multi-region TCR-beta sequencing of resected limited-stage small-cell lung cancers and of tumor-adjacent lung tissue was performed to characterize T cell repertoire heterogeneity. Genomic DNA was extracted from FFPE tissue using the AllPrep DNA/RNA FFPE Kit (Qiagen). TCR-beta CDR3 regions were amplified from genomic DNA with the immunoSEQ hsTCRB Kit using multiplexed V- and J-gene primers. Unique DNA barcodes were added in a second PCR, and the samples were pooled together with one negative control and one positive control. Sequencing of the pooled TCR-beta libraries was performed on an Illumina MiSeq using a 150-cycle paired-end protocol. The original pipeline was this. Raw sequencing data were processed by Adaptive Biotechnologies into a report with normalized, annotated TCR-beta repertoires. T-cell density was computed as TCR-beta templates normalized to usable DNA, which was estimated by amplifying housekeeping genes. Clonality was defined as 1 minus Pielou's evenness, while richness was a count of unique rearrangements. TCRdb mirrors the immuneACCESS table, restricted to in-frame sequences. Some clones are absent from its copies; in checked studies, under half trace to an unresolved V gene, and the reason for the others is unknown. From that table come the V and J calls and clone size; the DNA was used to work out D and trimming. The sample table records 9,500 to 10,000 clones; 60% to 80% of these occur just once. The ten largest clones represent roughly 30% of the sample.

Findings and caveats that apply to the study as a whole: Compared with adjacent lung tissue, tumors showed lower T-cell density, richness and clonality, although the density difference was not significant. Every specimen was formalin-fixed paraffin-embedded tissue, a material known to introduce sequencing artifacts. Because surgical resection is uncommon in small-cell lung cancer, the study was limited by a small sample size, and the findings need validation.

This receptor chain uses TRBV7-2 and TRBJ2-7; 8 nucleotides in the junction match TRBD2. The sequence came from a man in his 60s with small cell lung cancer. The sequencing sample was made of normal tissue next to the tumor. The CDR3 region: CASSLVSGGTYEQYF. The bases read TGTGCCAGCAGCTTAGTGAGCGGGGGAACCTACGAGCAGTACTTC.